The present entry profiles one TCR beta chain with its context. The specificity of this receptor is unknown. No base-level quality is on record; no much larger clone is a single base apart. As encoded in the germline V gene, CDR1 is MGHRA while CDR2 is YSYEKL. The junction carries 18 bases between V and J, which are trimmed by 7 bases and 0 bases respectively. The CDR3 spans 16 residues, from the cysteine through the phenylalanine. Kept here is only the CDR3 DNA, which spans 48 bases and is read in frame from base 1. The data were obtained in a study of beta chain features in type 1 diabetes (dated by TCRdb to 2016 to 2019). Notes on the research overall: No differences in mean age, gender distribution, total cell number or subset yield were found between patients and healthy donors. A total of around 110,000,000 sorted cells were examined across all samples, and a strong correlation was observed between cell number per subset and RNA yield. In the study, TCRB repertoires of sorted circulating CD4+ T cell subsets from recently diagnosed type 1 diabetes patients were compared with those of matched healthy donors. Regulatory and stem cell-like memory subsets were obtained from only 8 patients and roughly 8 healthy donors, while naive and central memory subsets were obtained from all 30 or so donors.

The entire isolated RNA was reverse transcribed using the High Capacity cDNA Reverse Transcription Kit, and thus expressed TCRB transcripts were sequenced. Deep immunoSEQ sequencing was applied to naive, central memory and regulatory T cell samples, giving an average of roughly 3.5 million total reads per sample. After sorted cells were lysed in RLT buffer, RNA was extracted with DNase-treated RNeasy Micro or Mini kits, with the choice depending on cell number. Each cell subset was processed separately to prevent cross-contamination, with patient and healthy donor samples processed together. Using the immunoSEQ multiplex PCR, TCRB sequences were amplified from cDNA into 87-bp fragments spanning the CDR3 region. The amplicons were sequenced using the Illumina HiSeq platform. For the original study's pipeline: PCR bias was computationally corrected using synthetic template baselines, reads within Hamming distance 2 were collapsed, and singletons that could not be merged were discarded. Reads were aligned to IMGT to assign V, D and J genes, CDR3 length, and insertions or deletions at six rearrangement sites. Within each subset, clonotype counts were normalized to sorted cell number, after which true diversity and Gini coefficients were computed with the tcR R package. Repertoire sharing was quantified using the overlap coefficient calculated on TCRB nucleotide sequences. Out-of-frame TCRB sequences from naive cells were analyzed to stand in for the pre-selection repertoire. The table was pulled from immuneACCESS by TCRdb, which kept in-frame rearrangements only. Such tables lose some clones; where checked, under half of the loss comes from unresolved V genes, and the rest has no known cause. The DNA gave D and trimming, while V, J and clone size come from that table. For this sample there are approximately 730,000 clones; around 15% appear just once. The top ten clonotypes cover 0.022% of the sample.

Each donor gave one peripheral blood draw, averaging approximately 0.11 L, which was collected into heparinised tubes. Naive, central memory, regulatory and stem cell-like memory CD4+ T cells were sorted on a BD FACSAria II using a panel including CD45RO, CCR7, CD25, CD127, CD95 and CD27. All sorted populations exceeded 95% purity. PBMCs were isolated right away by Lymphoprep density gradient centrifugation and were stained directly, without culture. Samples were stained and sorted in pairs, with one healthy donor and one patient per experiment, so that batch effects were minimized. General conclusions and limits of the study: Shorter templates might have been favored by PCR, but patient and control samples were amplified and corrected together, so both groups would have been affected equally by any skew. In all four CD4+ subsets, TCRB CDR3 length was moderately but significantly shorter in type 1 diabetes patients. Sequencing cDNA rather than genomic DNA could over-represent highly expressing activated cells, although activation and CD3 levels did not differ between groups. Naive, central memory and regulatory TCRB repertoires appeared to be more similar among patients than among healthy donors. Fewer insertions and more nucleotide deletions at VDJ recombination sites were observed in patients with type 1 diabetes, implying thymic rearrangement abnormalities. Only small numbers of individuals were included in the HLA sub-analyses, which left unresolved whether HLA type had any influence on TCRB rearrangement.

The sample consisted of naive CD4+ T cells from blood. The cell subset or site label, read with the paper, signifies: true naive CD4+ T cells. The V gene is TRBV4-1 and the J gene is TRBJ1-1; a tentative D match to TRBD1 spans 5 bases. The TCR sequence derives from a man between 18 and 29 years old with type 1 diabetes. Here is the DNA: TGCGCCAGCACGGACGCAGGGAGAATTTTGAACACTGAAGCTTTCTTT. Its coded protein is CASTDAGRILNTEAFF.